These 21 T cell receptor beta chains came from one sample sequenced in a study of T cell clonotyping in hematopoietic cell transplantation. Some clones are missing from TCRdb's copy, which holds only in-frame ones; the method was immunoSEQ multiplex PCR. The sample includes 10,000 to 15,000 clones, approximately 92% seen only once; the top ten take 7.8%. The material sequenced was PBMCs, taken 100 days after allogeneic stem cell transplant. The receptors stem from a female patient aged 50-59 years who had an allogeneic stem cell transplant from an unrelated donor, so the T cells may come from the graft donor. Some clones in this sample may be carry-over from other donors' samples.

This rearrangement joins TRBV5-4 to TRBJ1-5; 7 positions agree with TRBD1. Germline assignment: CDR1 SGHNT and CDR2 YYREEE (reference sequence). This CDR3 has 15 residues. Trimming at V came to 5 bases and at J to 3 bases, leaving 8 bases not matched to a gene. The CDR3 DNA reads TGTGCCAGCAGATACTGGGACAGACCCAATCAGCCCCAGCATTTT. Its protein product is CASRYWDRPNQPQHF.

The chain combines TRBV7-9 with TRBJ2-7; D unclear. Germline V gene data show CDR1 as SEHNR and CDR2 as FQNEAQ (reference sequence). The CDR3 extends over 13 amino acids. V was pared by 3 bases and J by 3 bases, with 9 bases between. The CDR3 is CASSLYTSYEQYF. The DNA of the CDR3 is TGTGCCAGCAGCTTGTATACGAGCTACGAGCAGTACTTC.

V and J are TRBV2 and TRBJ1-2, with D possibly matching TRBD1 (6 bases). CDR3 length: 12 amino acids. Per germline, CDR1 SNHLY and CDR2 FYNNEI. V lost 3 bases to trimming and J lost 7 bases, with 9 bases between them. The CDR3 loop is CASSDTGFGYTF. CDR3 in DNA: TGTGCCAGCAGTGACACAGGGTTTGGCTACACCTTC.

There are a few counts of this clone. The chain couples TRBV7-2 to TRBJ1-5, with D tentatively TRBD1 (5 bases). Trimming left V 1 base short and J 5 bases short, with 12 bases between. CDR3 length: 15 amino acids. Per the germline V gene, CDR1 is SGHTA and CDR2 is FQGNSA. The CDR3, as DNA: TGTGCCAGCAGCTTAGGGCGTGGGGGTTATCAGCCCCAGCATTTT. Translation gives CASSLGRGGYQPQHF. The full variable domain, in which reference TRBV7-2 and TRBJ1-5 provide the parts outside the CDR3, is GAGVSQSPSNKVTEKGKDVELRCDPISGHTALYWYRQSLGQGLEFLIYFQGNSAPDKSGLPSDRFSAERTGGSVSTLTIQRTQQEDSAVYLCASSLGRGGYQPQHFGDGTRLSIL.

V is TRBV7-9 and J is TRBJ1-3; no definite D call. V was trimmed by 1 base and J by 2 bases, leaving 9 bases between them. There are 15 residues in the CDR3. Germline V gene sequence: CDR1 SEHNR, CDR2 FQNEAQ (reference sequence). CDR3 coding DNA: TGTGCCAGCAGCTTAGGGAGACCAGCTGGAAACACCATATATTTT. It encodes CASSLGRPAGNTIYF.

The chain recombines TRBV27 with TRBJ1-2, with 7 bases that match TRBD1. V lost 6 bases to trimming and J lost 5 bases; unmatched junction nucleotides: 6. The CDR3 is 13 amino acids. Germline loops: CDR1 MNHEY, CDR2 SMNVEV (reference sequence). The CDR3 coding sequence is TGTGCCAGCAGCTTCGACAGGGAGTATGGCTACACCTTC. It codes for CASSFDREYGYTF.

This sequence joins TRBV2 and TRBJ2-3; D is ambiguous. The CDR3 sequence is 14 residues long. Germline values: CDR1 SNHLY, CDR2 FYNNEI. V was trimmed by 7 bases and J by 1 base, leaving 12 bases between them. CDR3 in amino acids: CASMARGRTDTQYF. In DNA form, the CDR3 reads TGTGCCAGCATGGCCCGCGGCCGCACAGATACGCAGTATTTT.

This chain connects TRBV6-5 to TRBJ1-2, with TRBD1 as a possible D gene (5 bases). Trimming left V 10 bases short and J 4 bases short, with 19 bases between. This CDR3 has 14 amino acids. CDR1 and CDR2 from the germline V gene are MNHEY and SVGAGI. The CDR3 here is CATYQQGGGYGYTF. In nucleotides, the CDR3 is TGTGCCACCTACCAGCAGGGCGGGGGCTATGGCTACACCTTC.

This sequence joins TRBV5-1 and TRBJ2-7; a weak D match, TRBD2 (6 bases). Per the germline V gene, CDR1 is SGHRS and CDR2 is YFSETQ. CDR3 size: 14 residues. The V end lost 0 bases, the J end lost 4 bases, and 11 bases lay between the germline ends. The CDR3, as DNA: TGCGCCAGCAGCTTGGCCGGGAGTCGTTACGAGCAGTACTTC. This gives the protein CASSLAGSRYEQYF. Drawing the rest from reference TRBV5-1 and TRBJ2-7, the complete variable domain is KAGVTQTPRYLIKTRGQQVTLSCSPISGHRSVSWYQQTPGQGLQFLFEYFSETQRNKGNFPGRFSGRQFSNSRSEMNVSTLELGDSALYLCASSLAGSRYEQYFGPGTRLTVT.

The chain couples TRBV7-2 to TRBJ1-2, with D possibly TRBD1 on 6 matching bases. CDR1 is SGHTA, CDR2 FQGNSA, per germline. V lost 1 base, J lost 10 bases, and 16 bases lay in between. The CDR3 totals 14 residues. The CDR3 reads CASSLGLPGTNYTF. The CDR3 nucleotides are TGTGCCAGCAGCTTAGGCTTACCCGGGACAAACTACACCTTC.

Here the CDR3 DNA reads TGTGCCAGCAAGATGCACAGGGATTCAGACACCATATATTTT. The encoded protein is CASKMHRDSDTIYF. The V call is TRBV6-6, the J call TRBJ1-3; maybe TRBD1 (6 bases). Trimming stripped 7 bases from V and 8 bases from J, with 18 bases between. Germline V lookup: CDR1 MNHNY, CDR2 SVGAGI (reference sequence). CDR3 length: 14 amino acids.

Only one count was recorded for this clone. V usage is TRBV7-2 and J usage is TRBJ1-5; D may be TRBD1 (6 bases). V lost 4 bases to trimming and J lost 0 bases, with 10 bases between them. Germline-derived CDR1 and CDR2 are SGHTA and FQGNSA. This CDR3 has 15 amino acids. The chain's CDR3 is CASSSGVHSNQPQHF. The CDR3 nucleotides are TGTGCCAGCAGCTCAGGGGTTCATAGCAATCAGCCCCAGCATTTT. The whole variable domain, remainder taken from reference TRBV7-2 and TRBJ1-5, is GAGVSQSPSNKVTEKGKDVELRCDPISGHTALYWYRQSLGQGLEFLIYFQGNSAPDKSGLPSDRFSAERTGGSVSTLTIQRTQQEDSAVYLCASSSGVHSNQPQHFGDGTRLSIL.

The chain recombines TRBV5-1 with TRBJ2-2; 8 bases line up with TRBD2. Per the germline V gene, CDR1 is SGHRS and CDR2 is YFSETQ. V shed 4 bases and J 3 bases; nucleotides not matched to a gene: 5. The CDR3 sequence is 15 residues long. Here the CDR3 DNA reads TGCGCCAGCAGCCCGGGGGGGGCGGACACCGGGGAGCTGTTTTTT. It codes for CASSPGGADTGELFF.

CDR3 in amino acids: CASTSDRHGYTF. CDR3 DNA: TGTGCCAGCACCTCGGACAGACATGGCTACACCTTC. This sequence joins TRBV28 and TRBJ1-2, with D tentatively TRBD1 (6 bases). Trimming stripped 7 bases from V and 6 bases from J, with 12 bases between. The CDR3 totals 12 residues. Germline-derived CDR1 and CDR2 are MDHEN and SYDVKM.

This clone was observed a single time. CDR3 loop: CSVAHSGLASYEQYF. The CDR3 DNA sequence: TGCAGCGTCGCTCACTCAGGGCTAGCTTCCTACGAGCAGTACTTC. The chain uses TRBV29-1 and TRBJ2-7; D tentatively fits TRBD1 or TRBD2 (5 bases each). Germline assignment: CDR1 SQVTM and CDR2 ANQGSEA. The CDR3 consists of 15 residues. V lost 6 bases, J lost 1 base, and 19 bases lay in between.

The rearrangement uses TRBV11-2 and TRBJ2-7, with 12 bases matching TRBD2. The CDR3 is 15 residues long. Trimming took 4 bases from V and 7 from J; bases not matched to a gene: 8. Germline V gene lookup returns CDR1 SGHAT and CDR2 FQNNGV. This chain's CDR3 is CASSWTSGTSIEQYF. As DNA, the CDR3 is TGTGCCAGCAGCTGGACTAGCGGGACCTCGATAGAGCAGTACTTC. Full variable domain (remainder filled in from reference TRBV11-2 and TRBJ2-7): EAGVAQSPRYKIIEKRQSVAFWCNPISGHATLYWYQQILGQGPKLLIQFQNNGVVDDSQLPKDRFSAERLKGVDSTLKIQPAKLEDSAVYLCASSWTSGTSIEQYFGPGTRLTVT.

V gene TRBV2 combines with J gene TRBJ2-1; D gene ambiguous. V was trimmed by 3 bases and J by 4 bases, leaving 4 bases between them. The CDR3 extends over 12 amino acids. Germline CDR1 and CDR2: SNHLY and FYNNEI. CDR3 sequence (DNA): TGTGCCAGCAGTGAGGGTTACAATGAGCAGTTCTTC. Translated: CASSEGYNEQFF.

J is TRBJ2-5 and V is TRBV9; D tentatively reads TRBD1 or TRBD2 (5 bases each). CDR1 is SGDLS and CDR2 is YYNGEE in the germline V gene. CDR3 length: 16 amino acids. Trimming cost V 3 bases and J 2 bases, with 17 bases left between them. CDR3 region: CASSAGGWGKQETQYF. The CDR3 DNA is TGTGCCAGCAGCGCAGGCGGTTGGGGGAAACAAGAGACCCAGTACTTC.

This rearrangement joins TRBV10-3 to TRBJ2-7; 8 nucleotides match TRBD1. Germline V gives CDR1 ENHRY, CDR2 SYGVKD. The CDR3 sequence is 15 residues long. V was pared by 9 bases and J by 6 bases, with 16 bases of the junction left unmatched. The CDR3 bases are TGTGCCATAGGACAGGGTTCTCCCCCGCCTCTCGAGCAGTACTTC. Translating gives CAIGQGSPPPLEQYF.

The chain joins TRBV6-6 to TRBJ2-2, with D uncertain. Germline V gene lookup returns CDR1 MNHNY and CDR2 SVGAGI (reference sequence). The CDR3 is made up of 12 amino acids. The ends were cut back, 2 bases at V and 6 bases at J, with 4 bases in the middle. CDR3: CASSYGAGELFF. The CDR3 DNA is TGTGCCAGCAGTTACGGGGCCGGGGAGCTGTTTTTT.

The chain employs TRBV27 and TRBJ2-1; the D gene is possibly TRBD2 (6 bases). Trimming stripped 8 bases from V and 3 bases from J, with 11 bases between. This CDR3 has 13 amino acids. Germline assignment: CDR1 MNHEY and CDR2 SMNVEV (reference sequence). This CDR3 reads CASGGGIYNEQFF. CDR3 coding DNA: TGTGCCAGCGGAGGAGGGATCTACAATGAGCAGTTCTTC.